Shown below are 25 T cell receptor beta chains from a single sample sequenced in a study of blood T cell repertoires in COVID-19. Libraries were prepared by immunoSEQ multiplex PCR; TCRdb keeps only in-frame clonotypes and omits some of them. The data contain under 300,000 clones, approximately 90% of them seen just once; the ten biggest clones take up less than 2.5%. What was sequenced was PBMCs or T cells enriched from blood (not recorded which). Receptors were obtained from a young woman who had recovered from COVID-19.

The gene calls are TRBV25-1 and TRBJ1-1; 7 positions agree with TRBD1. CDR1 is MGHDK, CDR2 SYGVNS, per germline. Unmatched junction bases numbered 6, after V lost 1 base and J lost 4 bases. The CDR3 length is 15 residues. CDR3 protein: CASSELEGGLTEAFF. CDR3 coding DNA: TGTGCCAGCAGTGAATTGGAAGGGGGCCTCACTGAAGCTTTCTTT.

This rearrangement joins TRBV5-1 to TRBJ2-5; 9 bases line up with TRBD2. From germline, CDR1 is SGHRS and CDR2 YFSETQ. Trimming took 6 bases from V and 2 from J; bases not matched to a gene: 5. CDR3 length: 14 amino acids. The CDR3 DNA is TGCGCCAGCACCTCGACTAGCGGACAAGAGACCCAGTACTTC. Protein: CASTSTSGQETQYF.

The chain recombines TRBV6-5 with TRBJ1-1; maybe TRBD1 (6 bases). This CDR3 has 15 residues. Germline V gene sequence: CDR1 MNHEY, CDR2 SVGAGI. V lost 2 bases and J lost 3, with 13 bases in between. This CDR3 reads CASSYHRPGDTEAFF. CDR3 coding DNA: TGTGCCAGCAGTTACCACCGACCAGGGGACACTGAAGCTTTCTTT.

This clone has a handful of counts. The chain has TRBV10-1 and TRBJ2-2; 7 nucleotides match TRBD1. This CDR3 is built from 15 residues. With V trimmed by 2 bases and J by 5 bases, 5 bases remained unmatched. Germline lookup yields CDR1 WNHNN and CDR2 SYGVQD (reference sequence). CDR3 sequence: CASSERQGETGELFF. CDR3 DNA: TGCGCCAGCAGTGAGAGACAGGGTGAAACCGGGGAGCTGTTTTTT.

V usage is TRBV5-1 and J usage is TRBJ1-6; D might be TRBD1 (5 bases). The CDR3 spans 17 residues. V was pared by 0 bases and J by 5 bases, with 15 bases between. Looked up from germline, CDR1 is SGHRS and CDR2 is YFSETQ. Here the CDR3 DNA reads TGCGCCAGCAGCTTGGCCAGGGAAGGGATAGATAATTCACCCCTCCACTTT. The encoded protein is CASSLAREGIDNSPLHF. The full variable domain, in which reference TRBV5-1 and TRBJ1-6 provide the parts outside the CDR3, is KAGVTQTPRYLIKTRGQQVTLSCSPISGHRSVSWYQQTPGQGLQFLFEYFSETQRNKGNFPGRFSGRQFSNSRSEMNVSTLELGDSALYLCASSLAREGIDNSPLHFGNGTRLTVT.

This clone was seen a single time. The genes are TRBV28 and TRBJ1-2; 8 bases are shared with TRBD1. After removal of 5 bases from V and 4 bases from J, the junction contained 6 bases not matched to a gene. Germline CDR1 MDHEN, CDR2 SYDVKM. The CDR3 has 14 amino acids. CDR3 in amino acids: CASSESGQGYGYTF. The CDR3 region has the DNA TGTGCCAGCAGTGAGTCAGGACAGGGCTATGGCTACACCTTC.

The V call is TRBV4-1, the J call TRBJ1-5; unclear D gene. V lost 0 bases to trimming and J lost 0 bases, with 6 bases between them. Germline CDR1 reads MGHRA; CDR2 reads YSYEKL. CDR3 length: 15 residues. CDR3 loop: CASSQDDNSNQPQHF. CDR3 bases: TGCGCCAGCAGCCAAGATGACAATAGCAATCAGCCCCAGCATTTT.

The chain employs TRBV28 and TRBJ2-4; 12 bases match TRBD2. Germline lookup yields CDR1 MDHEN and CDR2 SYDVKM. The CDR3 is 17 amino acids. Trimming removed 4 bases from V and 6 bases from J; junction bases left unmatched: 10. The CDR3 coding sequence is TGTGCCAGCAGTTCCGAGACTAGCGGGGGAAAAAGAAACATTCAGTACTTC. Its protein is CASSSETSGGKRNIQYF.

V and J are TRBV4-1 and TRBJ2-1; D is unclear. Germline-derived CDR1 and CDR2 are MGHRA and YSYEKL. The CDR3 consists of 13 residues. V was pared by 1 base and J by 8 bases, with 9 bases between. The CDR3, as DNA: TGCGCCAGCAGCCAAGTTCTCAGCGATGAGCAGTTCTTC. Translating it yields CASSQVLSDEQFF.

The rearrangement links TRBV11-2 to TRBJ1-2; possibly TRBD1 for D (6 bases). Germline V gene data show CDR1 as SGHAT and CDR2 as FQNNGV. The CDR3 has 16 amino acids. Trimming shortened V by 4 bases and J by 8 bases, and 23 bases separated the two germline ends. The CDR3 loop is CASSSTGRGGPWGYTF. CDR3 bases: TGTGCCAGCAGCTCCACTGGGCGTGGGGGCCCCTGGGGCTACACCTTC. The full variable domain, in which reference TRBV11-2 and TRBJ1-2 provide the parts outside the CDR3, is EAGVAQSPRYKIIEKRQSVAFWCNPISGHATLYWYQQILGQGPKLLIQFQNNGVVDDSQLPKDRFSAERLKGVDSTLKIQPAKLEDSAVYLCASSSTGRGGPWGYTFGSGTRLTVV.

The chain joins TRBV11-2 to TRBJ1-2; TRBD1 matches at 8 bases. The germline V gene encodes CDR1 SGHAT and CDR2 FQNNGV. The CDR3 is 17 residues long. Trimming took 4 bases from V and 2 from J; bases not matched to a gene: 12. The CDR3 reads CASSYTQGQVPNYGYTF. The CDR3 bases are TGTGCCAGCAGCTATACACAGGGACAGGTCCCGAACTATGGCTACACCTTC.

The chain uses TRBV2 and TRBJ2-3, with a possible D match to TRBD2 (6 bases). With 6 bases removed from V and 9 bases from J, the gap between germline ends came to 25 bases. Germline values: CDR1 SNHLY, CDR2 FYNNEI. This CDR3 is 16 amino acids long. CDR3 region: CASSGSRAMGPGTQYF. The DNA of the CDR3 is TGTGCCAGCAGCGGGAGCAGGGCGATGGGTCCTGGAACGCAGTATTTT. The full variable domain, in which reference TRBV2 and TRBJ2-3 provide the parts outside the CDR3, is EPEVTQTPSHQVTQMGQEVILRCVPISNHLYFYWYRQILGQKVEFLVSFYNNEISEKSEIFDDQFSVERPDGSNFTLKIRSTKLEDSAMYFCASSGSRAMGPGTQYFGPGTRLTVL.

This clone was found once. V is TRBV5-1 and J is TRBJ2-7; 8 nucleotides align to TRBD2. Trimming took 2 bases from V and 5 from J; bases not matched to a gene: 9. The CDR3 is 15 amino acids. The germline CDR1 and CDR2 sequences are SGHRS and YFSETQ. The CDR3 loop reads CASSLIPGTSNEQYF. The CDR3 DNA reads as TGCGCCAGCAGCTTAATTCCCGGGACTAGTAACGAGCAGTACTTC.

CDR3: CASSHDTSSYNEQFF. In DNA, the CDR3 is TGCGCCAGCAGCCACGACACGAGCTCCTACAATGAGCAGTTCTTC. V is TRBV5-1 and J is TRBJ2-1; D is undetermined. V was clipped by 4 bases and J by 0 bases, with 11 bases between them. Germline assignment: CDR1 SGHRS and CDR2 YFSETQ. The CDR3 extends over 15 amino acids.

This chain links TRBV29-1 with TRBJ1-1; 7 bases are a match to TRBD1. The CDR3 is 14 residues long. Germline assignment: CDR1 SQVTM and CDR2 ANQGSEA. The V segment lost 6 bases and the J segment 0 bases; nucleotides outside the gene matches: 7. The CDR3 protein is CSVKGTDMNTEAFF. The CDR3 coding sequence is TGCAGCGTAAAGGGGACAGATATGAACACTGAAGCTTTCTTT. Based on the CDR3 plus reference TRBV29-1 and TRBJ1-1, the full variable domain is SAVISQKPSRDICQRGTSLTIQCQVDSQVTMMFWYRQQPGQSLTLIATANQGSEATYESGFVIDKFPISRPNLTFSTLTVSNMSPEDSSIYLCSVKGTDMNTEAFFGQGTRLTVV.

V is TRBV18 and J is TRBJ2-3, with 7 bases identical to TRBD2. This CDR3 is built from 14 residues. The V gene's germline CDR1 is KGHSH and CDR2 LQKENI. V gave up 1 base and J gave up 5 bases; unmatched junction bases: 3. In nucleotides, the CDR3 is TGTGCCAGCTCACCACGGGAGGGGCTAGATACGCAGTATTTT. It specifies CASSPREGLDTQYF. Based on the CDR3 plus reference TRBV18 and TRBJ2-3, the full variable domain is NAGVMQNPRHLVRRRGQEARLRCSPMKGHSHVYWYRQLPEEGLKFMVYLQKENIIDESGMPKERFSAEFPKEGPSILRIQQVVRGDSAAYFCASSPREGLDTQYFGPGTRLTVL.

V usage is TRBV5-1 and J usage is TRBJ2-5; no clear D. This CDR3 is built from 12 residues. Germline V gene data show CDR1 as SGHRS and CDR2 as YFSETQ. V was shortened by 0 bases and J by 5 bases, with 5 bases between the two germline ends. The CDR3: CASSLALETQYF. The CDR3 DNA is TGCGCCAGCAGCTTGGCCCTCGAGACCCAGTACTTC. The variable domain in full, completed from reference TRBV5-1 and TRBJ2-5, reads KAGVTQTPRYLIKTRGQQVTLSCSPISGHRSVSWYQQTPGQGLQFLFEYFSETQRNKGNFPGRFSGRQFSNSRSEMNVSTLELGDSALYLCASSLALETQYFGPGTRLLVL.

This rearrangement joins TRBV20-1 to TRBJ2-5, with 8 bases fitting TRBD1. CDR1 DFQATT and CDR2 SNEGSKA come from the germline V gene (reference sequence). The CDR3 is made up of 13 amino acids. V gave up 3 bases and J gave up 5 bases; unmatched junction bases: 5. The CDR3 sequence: CSASLQGVETQYF. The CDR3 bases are TGCAGTGCTAGTTTACAGGGGGTGGAGACCCAGTACTTC.

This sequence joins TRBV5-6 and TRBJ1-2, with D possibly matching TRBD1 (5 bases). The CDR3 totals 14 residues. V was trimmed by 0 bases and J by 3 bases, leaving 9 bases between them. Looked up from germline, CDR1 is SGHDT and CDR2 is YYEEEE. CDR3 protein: CASSLGQSHYGYTF. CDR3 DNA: TGTGCCAGCAGCTTGGGACAGAGCCACTATGGCTACACCTTC.

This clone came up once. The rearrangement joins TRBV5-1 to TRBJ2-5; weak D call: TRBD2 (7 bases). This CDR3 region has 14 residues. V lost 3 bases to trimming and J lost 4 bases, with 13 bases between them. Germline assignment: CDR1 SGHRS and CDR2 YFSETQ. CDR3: CASSSGGPGETQYF. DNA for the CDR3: TGCGCCAGCAGCTCCGGGGGGCCAGGAGAGACCCAGTACTTC.

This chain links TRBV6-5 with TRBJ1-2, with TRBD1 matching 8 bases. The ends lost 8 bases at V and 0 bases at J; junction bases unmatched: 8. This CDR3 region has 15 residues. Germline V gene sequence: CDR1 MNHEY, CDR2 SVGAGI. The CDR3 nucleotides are TGTGCCAGCTCAGGGGGCAGGGGAGCTAACTATGGCTACACCTTC. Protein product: CASSGGRGANYGYTF.

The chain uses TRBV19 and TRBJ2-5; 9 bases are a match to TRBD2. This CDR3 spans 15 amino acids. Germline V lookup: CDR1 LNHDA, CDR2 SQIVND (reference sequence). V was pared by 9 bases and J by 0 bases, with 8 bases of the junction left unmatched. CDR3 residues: CASGSGGTYQETQYF. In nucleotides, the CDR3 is TGTGCCAGCGGAAGCGGGGGGACGTACCAAGAGACCCAGTACTTC.

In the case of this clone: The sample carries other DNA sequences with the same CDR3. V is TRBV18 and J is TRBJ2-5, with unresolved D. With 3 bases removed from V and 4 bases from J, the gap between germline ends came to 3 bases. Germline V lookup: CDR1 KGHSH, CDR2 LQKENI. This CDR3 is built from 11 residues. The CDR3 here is CASSPRETQYF. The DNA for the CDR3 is TGTGCCAGCTCACCCAGAGAGACCCAGTACTTC.

The CDR3: CASTPTGIVIEAFF. CDR3 DNA: TGTGCCAGCACCCCGACAGGGATAGTAATCGAAGCTTTCTTT. V usage is TRBV7-2 and J usage is TRBJ1-1; 7 bases are shared with TRBD1. This CDR3 contains 14 residues. Germline CDR1 reads SGHTA; CDR2 reads FQGNSA. Unmatched junction bases numbered 13, after V lost 7 bases and J lost 8 bases.

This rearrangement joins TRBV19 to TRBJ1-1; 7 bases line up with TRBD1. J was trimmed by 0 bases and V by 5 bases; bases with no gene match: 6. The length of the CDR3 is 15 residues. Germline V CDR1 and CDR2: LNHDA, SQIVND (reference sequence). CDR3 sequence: CASSAGTGVNTEAFF. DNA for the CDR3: TGTGCCAGTAGTGCGGGCACAGGGGTGAACACTGAAGCTTTCTTT.